The rows below give T cell receptor beta chains drawn from one sample of a study of neurological immune-mediated disorders. TCRdb reprocessed the 5' RACE reads via MiXCR and lists one record per CDR3 protein. This table holds about 66,000 distinct CDR3 sequences, less than 5.5% found once. The sequencing sample was made of PBMCs. The source of these receptors is a man between 25 and 39 years old with multiple sclerosis. CDR3s include the opening cysteine and the closing phenylalanine or tryptophan. D genes are given only for firm matches. The size of a clone is reported for some rows only, either as once, few or many, or as a class for expanded clones.

D	size	V	J	DNA	CDR3
TRBD2	many	TRBV5-1	TRBJ2-1	TGCGCCAGCAGTGTAGCGGGGGGGCGCAATGAGCAGTTCTTC	CASSVAGGRNEQFF
NA	many	TRBV5-1	TRBJ2-3	TGCGCCAGCAGCTTGGCGGACTACCTCGGAGATACGCAGTATTTT	CASSLADYLGDTQYF
NA	many	TRBV3-1	TRBJ2-2	TGTGCCAGCAGCCAAGGTATCACTGCGGGGGAGCTGTTTTTT	CASSQGITAGELFF
NA	many	TRBV18	TRBJ1-6	TGTGCCAGCTCACCGGAGGCCCAGGGTTCACCCCTCCACTTT	CASSPEAQGSPLHF
NA	many	TRBV20-1	TRBJ1-2	TGCAGTGCTCCGCCCTCAACAGGGAACTATGGCTACACCTTC	CSAPPSTGNYGYTF
NA	many	TRBV20-1	TRBJ2-3	TGCAGTACCGGTAGCAGGGGTACGCAGTATTTT	CSTGSRGTQYF
NA	many	TRBV12-3/TRBV12-4	TRBJ1-2	TGTGCCAGCAGTGGCAGGGGAAATGAAGTTTATGGCTACACCTTC	CASSGRGNEVYGYTF
NA	many	TRBV3-1	TRBJ2-5	TGTGCCAGCAGCCAAGATCCGGGGGGCCGAGAGACCCAGTACTTC	CASSQDPGGRETQYF
NA	many	TRBV4-1	TRBJ1-2	TGCGCCAGCAGCGACCTTTTGGCAAGATATGGCTACACCTTC	CASSDLLARYGYTF
NA	few	TRBV5-6	TRBJ1-4	TGTGCCAGCAGCTTGGTCAGCTACAATGAAAAACTGTTTTTT	CASSLVSYNEKLFF
NA	many	TRBV20-1	TRBJ1-1	TGCAGTGCTAGAGATAGGAGGAGGAACACTGAAGCTTTCTTT	CSARDRRRNTEAFF
NA	medium-sized	TRBV3-1	TRBJ1-1	TGTGCCAGCAGCCAAGTGGCGGGGATCGCTGAAGCTTTCTTT	CASSQVAGIAEAFF
NA	few	TRBV5-1	TRBJ1-2	TGCGCCAGCAGCTTGGTTCCGGAAGATGGCTACACCTTC	CASSLVPEDGYTF
NA	many	TRBV6-5	TRBJ2-1	TGTGCCAGCATCCGGGGGGCAGGGGCCTACAATGAGCAGTTCTTC	CASIRGAGAYNEQFF
TRBD1	many	TRBV12-3/TRBV12-4	TRBJ1-1	TGTGCCAGCAGTCTCTCGACAGGGGATGAAGCTTTCTTT	CASSLSTGDEAFF
TRBD2	many	TRBV2	TRBJ2-3	TGTGCCAGCAGAACTAGCGGGGTCGTCGGCACGCAGTATTTT	CASRTSGVVGTQYF
NA	many	TRBV18	TRBJ1-6	TGTGCCAGCTCACCTCCTCAGCCTTCACCCCTCCACTTT	CASSPPQPSPLHF
NA	many	TRBV27	TRBJ2-1	TGTGCCAGCAAAATAAGGGAGCCCGGGAATGAGCAGTTCTTC	CASKIREPGNEQFF
NA	many	TRBV24-1	TRBJ2-2	TGTGCCACCAGTGATCCGCAGGGGAACACCGGGGAGCTGTTTTTT	CATSDPQGNTGELFF
NA	many	TRBV10-2	TRBJ2-3	TGCGCCAGCAGTGAGACGGCGGGGTACACAGATACGCAGTATTTT	CASSETAGYTDTQYF
TRBD2	many	TRBV6-5	TRBJ2-1	TGTGCCAGCAGCCCCCTGGGACTAGCGGGGGGCGAGCAGTTCTTC	CASSPLGLAGGEQFF
NA	many	TRBV27	TRBJ2-5	TGTGCCAGCAGCCAAGACGAGACCCAGTACTTC	CASSQDETQYF
NA	many	TRBV12-3/TRBV12-4	TRBJ2-3	TGTGCCAGCAGTTTATCCCTCACAGATACGCAGTATTTT	CASSLSLTDTQYF
NA	NA	TRBV7-8	TRBJ1-1	TGTGCCAGCAGCTTAGAGTGGCCCGATCTGAACACTGAAGCTTTCTTT	CASSLEWPDLNTEAFF
NA	NA	TRBV18	TRBJ1-1	TGTGCCAGCTCACCGTCTGTGGGCAGAACTGAAGCTTTCTTT	CASSPSVGRTEAFF
NA	NA	TRBV5-5	TRBJ2-2	TGTGCCAGCAGCTTGGAGGAACAGACCGGGGAGCTGTTTTTT	CASSLEEQTGELFF
NA	few	TRBV5-1	TRBJ2-1	TGCGCCAGCAGCTTGTCGAGCTCGGGTGGCAATGAGCAGTTCTTC	CASSLSSSGGNEQFF
TRBD1	many	TRBV4-1	TRBJ1-5	TGCGCCAGCAGCCAGGGACAGGGTGATCAGCCCCAGCATTTT	CASSQGQGDQPQHF
NA	many	TRBV5-1	TRBJ2-1	TGCGCCAGCGGGGATGGGGAGCAGTTCTTC	CASGDGEQFF
NA	few	TRBV6-1	TRBJ1-2	TGTGCCAGCAGTCGGACAGCACAATGGCGGTATGGCTACACCTTC	CASSRTAQWRYGYTF
TRBD1	few	TRBV7-8	TRBJ1-2	TGTGCCAGCAGCTTAGATGTACAGGGGGACTATGGCTACACCTTC	CASSLDVQGDYGYTF
TRBD1	many	TRBV5-6	TRBJ2-7	TGTGCCAGCAGCTCCAGGAGGACAGGGGATCCCTACGAGCAGTACTTC	CASSSRRTGDPYEQYF
NA	many	TRBV27	TRBJ1-1	TGTGCCAGCAGTTTATGGTCCATGAACACTGAAGCTTTCTTT	CASSLWSMNTEAFF
TRBD1	many	TRBV28	TRBJ2-2	TGTGCCAGCCTGGACAGGGTTAACACCGGGGAGCTGTTTTTT	CASLDRVNTGELFF
NA	NA	TRBV28	TRBJ2-3	TGTGCCAGCAGTTTTTTTGACTACGAGGCAGATACGCAGTATTTT	CASSFFDYEADTQYF
TRBD2	NA	TRBV5-6	TRBJ2-1	TGTGCCAGCACTTCGCGCTGGACTAGCGGGGGGTCATCCTACAATGAGCAGTTCTTC	CASTSRWTSGGSSYNEQFF
NA	many	TRBV5-1	TRBJ1-5	TGCGCCAGCAGCCCGGGGCCCACAGGGAAGGGGCAGCCCCAGCATTTT	CASSPGPTGKGQPQHF
TRBD2	many	TRBV20-1	TRBJ2-7	TGCAGTGTCCGACTAGCGGGGGGGGCCTACGAGCAGTACTTC	CSVRLAGGAYEQYF
NA	many	TRBV4-2	TRBJ1-1	TGTGCCAGCAGCCAAGAAGAGGGGCTCGGCACTGAAGCTTTCTTT	CASSQEEGLGTEAFF
NA	many	TRBV12-3/TRBV12-4	TRBJ2-4	TGTGCCAGCAGTTTATCGAACATTCAGTACTTC	CASSLSNIQYF
NA	many	TRBV5-1	TRBJ1-1	TGCGCCAGCAGCTTACAGAGCACTGAAGCTTTCTTT	CASSLQSTEAFF
NA	many	TRBV7-6	TRBJ2-1	TGTGCCAGCAGCCGACAGGAAAGCTCCTACAATGAGCAGTTCTTC	CASSRQESSYNEQFF
NA	many	TRBV3-1	TRBJ1-2	TGTGCCAGCAGCCTCCCCGGACAGCTATATGGCTACACCTTC	CASSLPGQLYGYTF
NA	many	TRBV9	TRBJ2-2	TGTGCCAGCAGCGTTTTACAGGGAGGGTCCGGGGAGCTGTTTTTT	CASSVLQGGSGELFF
TRBD2	once	TRBV5-4	TRBJ2-3	TGTGCCAGCAGCTTGGGACTAGCGGGGGGGAGCACAGATACGCAGTATTTT	CASSLGLAGGSTDTQYF
NA	many	TRBV20-1	TRBJ1-1	TGCAGTGCTAGAGATATGAGGTCAATGAACACTGAAGCTTTCTTT	CSARDMRSMNTEAFF